This T cell receptor (beta chain) was captured by sequencing in a study of shared clonotypes between healthy human individuals. Overall study: Each donor's CD8 memory used one plate, CD8 naive two, each CD4 subset three.

General study findings and limits: Though the depth was large, rarefaction showed that sorted-subset sequencing was incomplete.

The CDR3 is 12 amino acids. CDR1 and CDR2 from the germline V gene are PRHDT and FYEKMQ (reference sequence). V lost 0 bases to trimming and J lost 7 bases, with 7 bases between them. CD45RO+ cells plus CCR7-negative CD45RA+ TemRA cells formed CD8 memory. The sample holds a few counts of this clone. The antigen remains unidentified. This sample also contains other DNA sequences that code for the same CDR3. The test was conducted at deep level. The data were produced by immunoSEQ multiplex PCR, yet TCRdb's version contains in-frame clones alone and is incomplete. The sample includes a few hundred thousand clones, 80% to 90% of them seen just once.

The clonotype was recovered from a man younger than 35 in good health. The chain couples TRBV13 to TRBJ2-7; D ambiguous. Sequencing used memory CD8+ T cells sorted from blood. Sample subset: CD45RO+ cells pooled with CCR7-negative TemRA cells. The CDR3 loop is CASSLGGGEQYF. DNA of the CDR3: TGTGCCAGCAGCTTAGGAGGTGGGGAGCAGTACTTC. Together with reference TRBV13 and TRBJ2-7, the CDR3 gives the full variable domain: AAGVIQSPRHLIKEKRETATLKCYPIPRHDTVYWYQQGPGQDPQFLISFYEKMQSDKGSIPDRFSAQQFSDYHSELNMSSLELGDSALYFCASSLGGGEQYFGPGTRLTVT.